Below are 28 T cell receptor beta chains sequenced from a single sample in a study of shared clonotypes between healthy human individuals. The protocol was immunoSEQ multiplex PCR, while the TCRdb copy is restricted to in-frame clones and leaves out a portion. The repertoire includes 600,000 to 750,000 clones, more than 70% of them detected once, and under 2% sits in the top ten. Input material: memory CD4+ T cells sorted from blood. The subset denotes: CD45RA-negative fraction. The receptors come from a woman aged 25 to 39 in good health.

V and J are TRBV14 and TRBJ2-3; no clear D gene. The CDR3 extends over 12 amino acids. Looked up from germline, CDR1 is SGHDN and CDR2 is FVKESK. V was clipped by 4 bases and J by 6 bases, with 8 bases between them. The CDR3 DNA is TGTGCCAGCAGCCGTGTGAGGGATACGCAGTATTTT. Encoded protein: CASSRVRDTQYF.

This rearrangement joins TRBV10-2 to TRBJ2-7; 10 positions agree with TRBD2. Germline V gene sequence: CDR1 WSHSY, CDR2 SAAADI. Trimming took 6 bases from V and 6 from J; bases not matched to a gene: 8. The CDR3 is 14 amino acids. For the CDR3, the DNA is TGCGCCAGCAGCACCCCGGGACTAGCGTTCGAGCAGTACTTC. This translates into CASSTPGLAFEQYF.

The chain recombines TRBV7-9 with TRBJ2-7; TRBD2 aligns across 8 bases. The trim removed 2 bases at V and 3 bases at J, leaving 3 bases unmatched. Germline assignment: CDR1 SEHNR and CDR2 FQNEAQ (reference sequence). The CDR3 consists of 14 residues. CDR3 region: CASSLLAGSYEQYF. CDR3 nucleotides: TGTGCCAGCAGCTTATTAGCGGGGAGCTACGAGCAGTACTTC.

This sequence joins TRBV7-2 and TRBJ1-2, with a tentative D call TRBD1 (5 bases). This CDR3 spans 15 amino acids. The germline CDR1 and CDR2 sequences are SGHTA and FQGNSA. The V and J ends lost 7 bases and 2 bases respectively, with 17 bases between them. The CDR3 spells CASTPWVTENYGYTF. The CDR3 bases are TGTGCCAGCACCCCGTGGGTGACAGAAAACTATGGCTACACCTTC.

This sequence joins TRBV12-5 and TRBJ2-1; the match to TRBD2 covers 9 bases. The V gene's germline CDR1 is LGHNT and CDR2 FRNRAP. V was clipped by 6 bases and J by 10 bases; unmatched bases: 7. The CDR3 spans 13 residues. CDR3 coding DNA: TGTGCTAGTGGACCTAGCGGGACTGGCGAGCAGTTCTTC. This translates into CASGPSGTGEQFF.

The V and J genes are TRBV5-6 and TRBJ2-1; D is perhaps TRBD1 (6 bases). The CDR3 has 13 residues. CDR1 SGHDT and CDR2 YYEEEE come from the germline V gene. Trimming shortened V by 4 bases and J by 1 base, and 6 bases separated the two germline ends. For the CDR3, the DNA is TGTGCCAGCAGCGGACAGTCCTACAATGAGCAGTTCTTC. This codes for CASSGQSYNEQFF.

The rearrangement joins TRBV6-6 to TRBJ1-1; tentatively, D is TRBD1 (6 bases). CDR1 is MNHNY, CDR2 SVGAGI, per germline (reference sequence). The CDR3 sequence is 14 residues long. V was clipped by 0 bases and J by 5 bases, with 10 bases between them. CDR3: CASSYSTGRTEAFF. In DNA form, the CDR3 reads TGTGCCAGCAGTTACTCGACAGGAAGGACTGAAGCTTTCTTT.

The rearrangement joins TRBV5-4 to TRBJ2-2, with 8 positions matching TRBD2. Germline CDR1 reads SGHNT; CDR2 reads YYREEE (reference sequence). V lost 4 bases and J lost 2; bases outside the gene matches: 7. This CDR3 spans 16 amino acids. In DNA form, the CDR3 reads TGTGCCAGCAGCCCGGGGGGGTGGCGAAACACCGGGGAGCTGTTTTTT. It specifies CASSPGGWRNTGELFF.

V is TRBV15 and J is TRBJ2-7; D might be TRBD1 or TRBD2, each matching 5 bases. The length of the CDR3 is 15 residues. V was clipped by 1 base and J by 3 bases, with 13 bases between them. Looked up from germline, CDR1 is LNHNV and CDR2 is YYDKDF (reference sequence). For the CDR3, the DNA is TGTGCCACCAGCAGAGCTCAGGGAGCCGGCTACGAGCAGTACTTC. Translating it yields CATSRAQGAGYEQYF.

As to this clone: This same CDR3 is encoded by further DNA sequences in the sample. The chain has TRBV28 and TRBJ2-1; maybe TRBD2 (6 bases). Germline CDR1 and CDR2: MDHEN and SYDVKM. V was cut by 2 bases and J by 1 base, with 6 bases left in between. This CDR3 comprises 14 residues. Here the CDR3 reads CASSLGGSYNEQFF. Written as DNA, the CDR3 is TGTGCCAGCAGTTTAGGGGGGTCCTACAATGAGCAGTTCTTC.

The chain is built from TRBV25-1 and TRBJ1-1; D is possibly TRBD1 (6 bases). The CDR3 spans 13 residues. CDR1 and CDR2 from the germline V gene are MGHDK and SYGVNS. V was shortened by 5 bases and J by 7 bases, with 14 bases between the two germline ends. The CDR3 DNA is TGTGCCAGCAGTCTTCGGACAGACCTTGAAGCTTTCTTT. It is translated as CASSLRTDLEAFF.

The chain employs TRBV2 and TRBJ1-5; 8 positions agree with TRBD1. The junction had 4 bases not matched to a gene; V was cut back by 5 bases and J by 4 bases. The CDR3 is 14 amino acids. Per the germline V gene, CDR1 is SNHLY and CDR2 is FYNNEI. CDR3 sequence (DNA): TGTGCCAGCAGTTCGAGACAGGGGAATCAGCCCCAGCATTTT. This encodes CASSSRQGNQPQHF.

This clone was found a few times. The chain employs TRBV4-1 and TRBJ1-1; D may be TRBD1 (6 bases). Germline V CDR1 and CDR2: MGHRA, YSYEKL. V lost 4 bases to trimming and J lost 4 bases, with 22 bases between them. CDR3 length: 17 amino acids. CDR3 DNA sequence: TGCGCCAGCAGCCCAGCCGGGGGGGCTGAACGGGCCACTGAAGCTTTCTTT. Translation gives CASSPAGGAERATEAFF.

The rearrangement uses TRBV11-2 and TRBJ1-1, with D possibly TRBD1 on 5 matching bases. Trimming removed 4 bases from V and 4 bases from J, with 13 bases in between. In germline, CDR1 is SGHAT, CDR2 FQNNGV. This CDR3 comprises 14 residues. CDR3 residues: CASSYSRGTTEAFF. The CDR3 DNA reads TGTGCCAGCAGCTACTCAAGAGGGACCACTGAAGCTTTCTTT.

This chain joins TRBV18 and TRBJ2-7; the D is unclear. Trimming removed 3 bases from V and 2 bases from J, with 8 bases in between. The CDR3 sequence is 13 residues long. Germline assignment: CDR1 KGHSH and CDR2 LQKENI. As DNA, the CDR3 is TGTGCCAGCTCACCGGGGTCGGCCTACGAGCAGTACTTC. Its protein product is CASSPGSAYEQYF. The whole variable domain, filled in from reference TRBV18 and TRBJ2-7, reads NAGVMQNPRHLVRRRGQEARLRCSPMKGHSHVYWYRQLPEEGLKFMVYLQKENIIDESGMPKERFSAEFPKEGPSILRIQQVVRGDSAAYFCASSPGSAYEQYFGPGTRLTVT.

The chain recombines TRBV4-1 with TRBJ2-7; 13 bases align to TRBD2. The CDR3 length is 19 residues. CDR1 is MGHRA and CDR2 is YSYEKL in the germline V gene. Trimming removed 0 bases from V and 6 bases from J; junction bases left unmatched: 14. The CDR3 loop reads CASSQDRARRTSGRTEQYF. In DNA form, the CDR3 reads TGCGCCAGCAGCCAAGATCGAGCTCGCCGGACTAGCGGGAGAACCGAGCAGTACTTC.

The chain is built from TRBV13 and TRBJ2-7; 8 nucleotides align to TRBD2. From germline, CDR1 is PRHDT and CDR2 FYEKMQ (reference sequence). This CDR3 has 14 amino acids. V dropped 3 bases and J dropped 7; count of bases not matched to a gene: 8. The CDR3 DNA follows: TGTGCCAGCAGCTTTTCAGCGGGAGAAGGTGAGCAGTACTTC. Translating it yields CASSFSAGEGEQYF.

For the CDR3, the DNA is TGTGCCAGTACGGGCAGGACCCTCCATCAGCCCCAGCATTTT. Protein sequence: CASTGRTLHQPQHF. The V gene is TRBV19, the J gene TRBJ1-5; no firm D call. Germline V gene lookup returns CDR1 LNHDA and CDR2 SQIVND (reference sequence). CDR3 size: 14 residues. V lost 7 bases, J lost 5 bases, and 15 bases lay in between.

In the case of this clone: Other DNA sequences in this sample translate to the same CDR3. V gene TRBV14 combines with J gene TRBJ1-2, with TRBD1 matching over 7 bases. From germline, CDR1 is SGHDN and CDR2 FVKESK. J was trimmed by 6 bases and V by 4 bases; bases with no gene match: 5. CDR3 length: 13 amino acids. The CDR3 loop reads CASSPRTGDGYTF. In DNA form, the CDR3 reads TGTGCCAGCAGCCCGAGGACAGGAGATGGCTACACCTTC.

The V gene is TRBV11-2, the J gene TRBJ2-3, with D unresolved. This CDR3 has 13 amino acids. Trimming took off 5 bases at V and 4 bases at J, with 10 bases between the two ends. The germline CDR1 and CDR2 sequences are SGHAT and FQNNGV. For the CDR3, the DNA is TGTGCCAGCAGCAGTAGTGGCGCAGATACGCAGTATTTT. Translating it yields CASSSSGADTQYF.

Of note for this clone: Other DNA sequences within the sample encode an identical CDR3. V gene TRBV19 combines with J gene TRBJ2-7, with D hard to call. Germline V gene data show CDR1 as LNHDA and CDR2 as SQIVND (reference sequence). The CDR3 runs to 14 residues. V shed 3 bases and J shed 0 bases, with 9 bases lying between them. The CDR3 here is CASSIGRSSYEQYF. DNA for the CDR3: TGTGCCAGTAGTATTGGGCGGAGCTCCTACGAGCAGTACTTC.

This chain joins TRBV14 and TRBJ2-3, with TRBD2 matching over 7 bases. The J segment lost 4 bases and the V segment lost 0 bases, leaving 28 bases of the junction unmatched. The CDR3 spans 23 residues. CDR1 and CDR2 from the germline V gene are SGHDN and FVKESK. CDR3 DNA sequence: TGTGCCAGCAGCCAAGATCTCGGTGTATTGGGTTACTTTGCGGGAGAAGGACCAGATACGCAGTATTTT. This sequence encodes CASSQDLGVLGYFAGEGPDTQYF.

The rearrangement joins TRBV30 to TRBJ2-1, with 13 positions matching TRBD2. Germline CDR1 and CDR2: GTSNPN and SVGIG (reference sequence). V was pared by 8 bases and J by 7 bases, with 5 bases of the junction left unmatched. This CDR3 has 13 amino acids. For the CDR3, the DNA is TGTGCCCGAGGACTAGCGGGAGTTAATGAGCAGTTCTTC. Translating gives CARGLAGVNEQFF.

For the CDR3, the DNA is TGTGCCAGCAGTGACCCGACAGGGGGCAACGAAAAACTGTTTTTT. This gives the protein CASSDPTGGNEKLFF. J is TRBJ1-4 and V is TRBV25-1; TRBD1 matches at 10 bases. This CDR3 spans 15 amino acids. Germline assignment: CDR1 MGHDK and CDR2 SYGVNS. After removal of 3 bases from V and 8 bases from J, the junction contained 6 bases not matched to a gene.

This clone was detected only a few times. The CDR3 is CASSQEVKRQILAGGSLYEQYF. The CDR3 region has the DNA TGTGCCAGCAGCCAAGAGGTAAAGAGGCAGATTCTAGCGGGAGGTTCCCTTTACGAGCAGTACTTC. This chain joins TRBV14 and TRBJ2-7, with 11 bases fitting TRBD2. Germline trimming cut 0 bases from V and 4 bases from J; bases unmatched to any gene: 23. The CDR3 runs 22 residues. Germline CDR1 reads SGHDN; CDR2 reads FVKESK. The whole variable domain, filled in from reference TRBV14 and TRBJ2-7, reads EAGVTQFPSHSVIEKGQTVTLRCDPISGHDNLYWYRRVMGKEIKFLLHFVKESKQDESGMPNNRFLAERTGGTYSTLKVQPAELEDSGVYFCASSQEVKRQILAGGSLYEQYFGPGTRLTVT.

This clone was detected only once. Other DNA sequences in the sample encode the same CDR3. The chain combines TRBV9 with TRBJ2-1; TRBD1 is a possible D gene (6 bases). The germline gives CDR1 SGDLS, CDR2 YYNGEE. With 0 bases removed from V and 5 bases from J, the gap between germline ends came to 9 bases. CDR3 length: 14 amino acids. CDR3 loop: CASSVVGGNNEQFF. In DNA, the CDR3 is TGTGCCAGCAGCGTAGTAGGGGGTAACAATGAGCAGTTCTTC.

This clone has only one observation. The CDR3 DNA reads as TGTGCCAGCAGTCCAGACAGGGCAAACTATGGCTACACCTTC. This encodes CASSPDRANYGYTF. The J gene is TRBJ1-2, the V gene TRBV7-9; 7 nucleotides agree with TRBD1. The CDR3 runs to 14 residues. Per the germline V gene, CDR1 is SEHNR and CDR2 is FQNEAQ (reference sequence). V lost 6 bases and J lost 2; bases outside the gene matches: 6.

The chain joins TRBV28 to TRBJ1-4; tentatively, D is TRBD1 (5 bases). V was pared by 8 bases and J by 10 bases, with 11 bases between. Germline V gene sequence: CDR1 MDHEN, CDR2 SYDVKM. The CDR3 has 11 residues. In DNA, the CDR3 is TGTGCCAGCTCCGGGGCCGGAAAACTGTTTTTT. This sequence encodes CASSGAGKLFF.